This passage covers 2 T cell receptor beta chains from one sample sequenced in a study of patients and donors after allogeneic stem cell transplantation (dated by TCRdb to 2018 to 2020). Receptor amplification or capture employed RT-PCR. Sequencing was performed on a NextSeq 550. TCRdb trimmed the raw reads at Q25, called clones with MiXCR and kept productive beta chains. Every entry covers one CDR3 protein and lists the most common genes and DNA from its rows. This sample holds 90,000 to 120,000 distinct CDR3 sequences; around 38% were observed only once. The top ten clonotypes cover around 25% of the sample. Sequencing was performed on blood, either unsorted or a sorted T cell fraction (not recorded which). These receptor sequences come from a human donor who was either an allogeneic HSCT recipient or a stem cell or donor lymphocyte infusion donor (not recorded which). It is not recorded whose cells these are; they may come from a transplant donor.

This chain links TRBV19 with TRBJ1-5; D unresolved. The CDR3 extends over 13 amino acids. Germline V gene data show CDR1 as LNHDA and CDR2 as SQIVND (reference sequence). Trimming cost V 5 bases and J 7 bases, with 12 bases left between them. The CDR3 sequence is CASSGGESQPQHF. The CDR3 DNA follows: TGTGCCAGTAGTGGTGGGGAATCCCAGCCCCAGCATTTT.

This clonotype was counted only a few times. The genes are TRBV20-1 and TRBJ1-5; 7 bases fit TRBD1. V dropped 6 bases and J dropped 0; count of bases not matched to a gene: 8. CDR1 DFQATT and CDR2 SNEGSKA come from the germline V gene (reference sequence). The CDR3 is made up of 15 amino acids. In nucleotides, the CDR3 is TGCAGTGCGCAAACCGGGACAGCTAGCAATCAGCCCCAGCATTTT. This translates into CSAQTGTASNQPQHF.